This T cell receptor beta chain was sequenced during a study of spatial heterogeneity in lung cancer. Across the study: Compared with alpha-chain sequences, beta-chain sequences were consistently detected in greater numbers.

The presence of a unique molecular identifier marked each TCR cDNA molecule. TCRdb used MiXCR to reprocess the 5' RACE reads, holding one entry per CDR3 protein. The data contain about 120,000 distinct CDR3 sequences, roughly an eighth of them singletons. In this sample, this clonotype turned up a few times. Time point meaning: blood at routine non-recurrence follow-up after resection. Whole RNA, isolated from tumor, nontumor lung or frozen PBMC, was sequenced without prior sorting. The CDR3 loop spans 15 amino acids. V lost 3 bases and J lost 0, with 9 bases in between. Germline CDR1 and CDR2: SGHTA and FQGNSA.

This sequence joins TRBV7-2 and TRBJ1-5; unclear D gene. The sequence came from a male donor with early-stage non-small cell lung cancer. The starting material was PBMCs, obtained at follow-up. CDR3 in amino acids: CASSLTPLSNQPQHF. The CDR3 nucleotides read TGTGCCAGCAGCTTGACACCTCTTAGCAATCAGCCCCAGCATTTT.